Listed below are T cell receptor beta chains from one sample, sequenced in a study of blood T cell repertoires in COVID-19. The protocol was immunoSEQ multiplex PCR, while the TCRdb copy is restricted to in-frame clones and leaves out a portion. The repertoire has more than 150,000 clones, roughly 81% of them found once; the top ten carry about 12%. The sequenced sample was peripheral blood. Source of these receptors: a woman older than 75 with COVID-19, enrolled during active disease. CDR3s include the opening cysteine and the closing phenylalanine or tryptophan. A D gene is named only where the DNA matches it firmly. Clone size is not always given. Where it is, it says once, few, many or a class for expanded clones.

cdr3_aa: CASSQPWGTGFYGYTF
cdr3_nt: TGTGCCAGCAGCCAACCCTGGGGGACAGGTTTCTATGGCTACACCTTC
j_call: TRBJ1-2
v_call: TRBV3-1/TRBV3-2
d_call: TRBD1
clone_size: NA

cdr3_aa: CASGYRDSTQYF
cdr3_nt: TGTGCCAGCGGATACCGGGACAGTACCCAGTACTTC
j_call: TRBJ2-5
v_call: TRBV12-3/TRBV12-4
d_call: TRBD1
clone_size: few

cdr3_aa: CASSNGLAGDQETQYF
cdr3_nt: TGTGCCAGCAGCAATGGACTAGCGGGGGATCAAGAGACCCAGTACTTC
j_call: TRBJ2-5
v_call: TRBV11-2
d_call: TRBD2
clone_size: NA

cdr3_aa: CSVERQVGQETQYF
cdr3_nt: TGCAGCGTTGAACGACAGGTTGGGCAGGAGACCCAGTACTTC
j_call: TRBJ2-5
v_call: TRBV29-1
d_call: NA
clone_size: few

cdr3_aa: CATQQGAIQPQHF
cdr3_nt: TGTGCCACCCAACAGGGGGCGATTCAGCCCCAGCATTTT
j_call: TRBJ1-5
v_call: TRBV19
d_call: TRBD1
clone_size: NA

cdr3_aa: CASNIPPGGLGNQPQHF
cdr3_nt: TGTGCCAGCAACATACCCCCTGGGGGCTTAGGAAATCAGCCCCAGCATTTT
j_call: TRBJ1-5
v_call: TRBV7-6
d_call: NA
clone_size: NA

cdr3_aa: CSPRDRDYEQFF
cdr3_nt: TGCAGCCCTCGGGACAGGGACTATGAGCAGTTCTTC
j_call: TRBJ2-1
v_call: TRBV29-1
d_call: TRBD1
clone_size: NA

cdr3_aa: CASSPAEETQYF
cdr3_nt: TGTGCCAGCTCACCAGCAGAAGAGACCCAGTACTTC
j_call: TRBJ2-5
v_call: TRBV18
d_call: NA
clone_size: once

cdr3_aa: CATSASGTQNQPQHF
cdr3_nt: TGTGCCACCAGTGCTTCCGGGACACAAAATCAGCCCCAGCATTTT
j_call: TRBJ1-5
v_call: TRBV24-1
d_call: NA
clone_size: NA

cdr3_aa: CASSPRLAGGSGETQYF
cdr3_nt: TGTGCCAGTAGTCCTAGACTAGCGGGAGGCTCGGGGGAGACCCAGTACTTC
j_call: TRBJ2-5
v_call: TRBV19
d_call: TRBD2
clone_size: NA

cdr3_aa: CASSKGGAYQPQHF
cdr3_nt: TGTGCCAGCAGCAAAGGGGGGGCCTATCAGCCCCAGCATTTT
j_call: TRBJ1-5
v_call: TRBV27
d_call: NA
clone_size: NA

cdr3_aa: CASSVGLTSGGYEQYF
cdr3_nt: TGTGCCAGCAGCGTTGGACTGACTAGCGGGGGGTACGAGCAGTACTTC
j_call: TRBJ2-7
v_call: TRBV9
d_call: TRBD2
clone_size: NA

cdr3_aa: CASSLNGFGYTF
cdr3_nt: TGTGCCAGCAGTCTAAACGGGTTTGGCTACACCTTC
j_call: TRBJ1-2
v_call: TRBV27
d_call: NA
clone_size: few

cdr3_aa: CASSLSTSEPPYEQYF
cdr3_nt: TGTGCCAGCAGCTTGTCGACTAGCGAGCCGCCCTACGAGCAGTACTTC
j_call: TRBJ2-7
v_call: TRBV5-6
d_call: TRBD2
clone_size: once

cdr3_aa: CASSQAFAYNEQFF
cdr3_nt: TGTGCCAGCAGCCAAGCCTTCGCCTACAATGAGCAGTTCTTC
j_call: TRBJ2-1
v_call: TRBV4-2
d_call: NA
clone_size: once